This T cell receptor beta chain derives from a study of OX40 agonist ivuxolimab in advanced cancers. Study-wide context: Participants averaged approximately 60 years of age (range 23 to 79) and were less than 85% male. Three patients responded partially, comprising one with hepatocellular carcinoma and two with cutaneous melanoma. Study-wide results and caveats: Nonresponders included some who also had low normalized T-cell clonal expansion.

Germline assignment: CDR1 LNHDA and CDR2 SQIVND (reference sequence). The CDR3 has 15 amino acids. Trimming shortened V by 0 bases and J by 0 bases, and 6 bases separated the two germline ends. This clone has just a few counts. The antigen is undetermined. Enrollment shut out patients with autoimmune disease history or systemic immunosuppression. Clones were read by immunoSEQ multiplex PCR, and TCRdb kept only the in-frame ones, dropping some. The sample lists roughly 10,000 clones, 88% occurring once. The origin of this receptor is an adult with an advanced solid tumor such as melanoma, head and neck, liver or kidney cancer. Material: CD4+ or CD8+ T cells sorted from blood, obtained in a trial of the OX40 agonist ivuxolimab. This chain uses TRBV19 with TRBJ1-5; unclear D gene. The CDR3 coding sequence is TGTGCCAGTAGTATAGATGGGTATAGCAATCAGCCCCAGCATTTT. Translating it yields CASSIDGYSNQPQHF. Using reference TRBV19 and TRBJ1-5 for the parts outside the CDR3, the full variable domain is DGGITQSPKYLFRKEGQNVTLSCEQNLNHDAMYWYRQDPGQGLRLIYYSQIVNDFQKGDIAEGYSVSREKKESFPLTVTSAQKNPTAFYLCASSIDGYSNQPQHFGDGTRLSIL.